This TCR beta chain was identified during a study of T cells of healthy individuals. CDR3 length: 17 residues. From germline, CDR1 is GTSNPN and CDR2 SVGIG (reference sequence). V shed 0 bases, J shed 0 bases, and the junction held 6 bases outside the gene matches. The sample holds many counts of this clonotype. Using its own MiXCR run on the 5' RACE reads, TCRdb lists one record per CDR3 protein. Altogether approximately 89,000 distinct CDR3 sequences are present, about 5% being singletons, with the ten largest covering around 6.9%. The chain uses TRBV30 and TRBJ2-1, with TRBD2 matching 9 bases. The clonotype was recovered from a female donor in good health. The CDR3 region is CAWSVPTSGRSYNEQFF. DNA of the CDR3: TGTGCCTGGAGTGTCCCCACTAGCGGGCGCTCCTACAATGAGCAGTTCTTC. The full variable domain, rest sourced from reference TRBV30 and TRBJ2-1, is SQTIHQWPATLVQPVGSPLSLECTVEGTSNPNLYWYRQAAGRGLQLLFYSVGIGQISSEVPQNLSASRPQDRQFILSSKKLLLSDSGFYLCAWSVPTSGRSYNEQFFGPGTRLTVL.